The rows below give T cell receptor beta chains drawn from one sample of a study of early T cells in non-severe SARS-CoV-2 infection. TCRdb called the 5' RACE reads again in MiXCR, with one record for every CDR3 protein. The sample records 64,000 or so distinct CDR3 sequences, approximately 10% being singletons. The input for sequencing was whole blood, taken at baseline. These receptors came from an adult who was a healthcare worker with PCR-confirmed SARS-CoV-2 infection or an uninfected control (not recorded which). CDR3s include the opening cysteine and the closing phenylalanine or tryptophan. D genes are given only for firm matches. Expanded clones are given a class, and other clones once, few, many or no size at all.

clone size	D gene	V gene	J gene	CDR3 protein	CDR3 DNA
-	TRBD1	TRBV5-4	TRBJ2-7	CASSTWTGGSYEQYF	TGTGCCAGCAGCACCTGGACAGGGGGCTCCTACGAGCAGTACTTC
many	-	TRBV6-2/TRBV6-3	TRBJ2-4	CASSLWLAKNIQYF	TGTGCCAGCAGTTTATGGCTAGCCAAAAACATTCAGTACTTC
few	TRBD1	TRBV10-3	TRBJ2-3	CAISPGQGQTDTQYF	TGTGCCATCAGTCCGGGACAGGGACAAACAGATACGCAGTATTTT
few	TRBD1	TRBV5-1	TRBJ2-7	CASSPGQAAYEQYF	TGCGCCAGCAGCCCAGGACAGGCAGCCTACGAGCAGTACTTC
-	-	TRBV7-3	TRBJ2-2	CASSSLSVSGELFF	TGTGCCAGCAGCTCCCTCTCCGTGTCCGGGGAGCTGTTTTTT
-	TRBD2	TRBV7-9	TRBJ2-3	CASSPRQREGNTQYF	TGTGCCAGCAGCCCCAGGCAGCGGGAGGGGAATACGCAGTATTTT
-	TRBD1	TRBV5-1	TRBJ1-2	CASRLDRGAGYTF	TGCGCCAGCAGATTGGACAGGGGGGCTGGCTACACCTTC
-	TRBD2	TRBV27	TRBJ2-1	CASSKLAGGSNEQFF	TGTGCCAGCAGCAAACTAGCGGGGGGAAGCAATGAGCAGTTCTTC
once	-	TRBV27	TRBJ1-1	CASSPLPGRYTEAFF	TGTGCCAGCAGTCCCCTACCCGGCAGGTACACTGAAGCTTTCTTT
few	-	TRBV6-1	TRBJ2-1	CASRSTGWEQFF	TGTGCCAGCAGATCAACAGGGTGGGAGCAGTTCTTC
-	-	TRBV20-1	TRBJ2-1	CSASYGQLSSYNEQFF	TGCAGTGCCAGCTACGGTCAGCTAAGCTCCTACAATGAGCAGTTCTTC
medium-sized	-	TRBV29-1	TRBJ2-3	CSALNRGTDTQYF	TGCAGCGCTCTGAACAGGGGCACAGATACGCAGTATTTT
many	TRBD2	TRBV27	TRBJ2-5	CASSSRLARETQYF	TGTGCCAGCAGCTCCAGACTAGCACGGGAGACCCAGTACTTC
-	TRBD2	TRBV20-1	TRBJ2-3	CSASLAGGLADTQYF	TGCAGTGCTAGCCTAGCGGGGGGGCTCGCAGATACGCAGTATTTT
many	TRBD1	TRBV28	TRBJ1-2	CASSFTLDRAGYTF	TGTGCCAGCAGCTTTACGTTGGACAGGGCAGGCTACACCTTC
few	-	TRBV12-3/TRBV12-4	TRBJ1-1	CASSLANTEAFF	TGTGCCAGCAGTTTGGCAAACACTGAAGCTTTCTTT
-	TRBD2	TRBV5-1	TRBJ2-1	CASSLVPSGGNNEQFF	TGCGCCAGCAGCTTGGTTCCTAGCGGGGGAAACAATGAGCAGTTCTTC
-	-	TRBV6-5	TRBJ2-3	CASSGGGPYTDTQYF	TGTGCCAGCAGTGGTGGGGGGCCCTACACAGATACGCAGTATTTT
many	-	TRBV7-2	TRBJ2-7	CASSPPQGQGSWYEQYF	TGTGCCAGCAGCCCGCCCCAGGGGCAGGGTAGTTGGTACGAGCAGTACTTC
-	TRBD2	TRBV14	TRBJ2-5	CASSPWTSGGLETQYF	TGTGCCAGCAGCCCGTGGACTAGCGGGGGGTTAGAGACCCAGTACTTC
many	TRBD1	TRBV18	TRBJ1-3	CASSPEGASGNTIYF	TGTGCCAGCTCACCCGAGGGGGCCTCTGGAAACACCATATATTTT
many	-	TRBV6-1	TRBJ2-5	CASRAGPAETQYF	TGTGCCAGCAGAGCGGGTCCCGCCGAGACCCAGTACTTC
-	-	TRBV14	TRBJ2-1	CASSLKGQNYNEQFF	TGTGCCAGCAGCCTTAAGGGACAAAACTACAATGAGCAGTTCTTC
few	-	TRBV9	TRBJ1-2	CASSVATFDYGYTF	TGTGCCAGCAGCGTAGCAACTTTCGACTATGGCTACACCTTC
few	-	TRBV6-1	TRBJ1-1	CASSFPGEGNTEAFF	TGTGCCAGCAGTTTCCCGGGTGAGGGGAACACTGAAGCTTTCTTT
few	TRBD1	TRBV12-5	TRBJ1-6	CASGLVRGQANSPLHF	TGTGCTAGTGGTTTGGTACGGGGACAGGCTAATTCACCCCTCCACTTT
-	-	TRBV7-9	TRBJ2-7	CASSPEITYEQYF	TGTGCCAGCAGCCCGGAAATAACCTACGAGCAGTACTTC
-	TRBD2	TRBV28	TRBJ2-3	CASSTAGLAGSTDTQYF	TGTGCCAGCAGTACGGCGGGACTAGCGGGGAGCACAGATACGCAGTATTTT
many	-	TRBV19	TRBJ2-5	CASSIRQNQETQYF	TGTGCCAGTAGTATCCGACAGAATCAAGAGACCCAGTACTTC
few	-	TRBV12-3/TRBV12-4	TRBJ2-7	CASSLPYEQYF	TGTGCCAGCAGTTTACCGTACGAGCAGTACTTC
few	-	TRBV6-1	TRBJ2-5	CASSALGLQETQYF	TGTGCCAGCAGTGCTTTGGGACTCCAAGAGACCCAGTACTTC
-	TRBD1	TRBV5-1	TRBJ1-1	CASSGWRGGATEAFF	TGCGCCAGCAGTGGGTGGAGAGGGGGCGCCACTGAAGCTTTCTTT
-	-	TRBV5-1	TRBJ2-5	CASSLWPQETQYF	TGCGCCAGCAGCTTGTGGCCCCAAGAGACCCAGTACTTC
-	-	TRBV7-8	TRBJ1-1	CASSLVQGTNTEAFF	TGTGCCAGCAGCTTAGTCCAGGGGACGAACACTGAAGCTTTCTTT
-	-	TRBV12-3/TRBV12-4	TRBJ2-7	CASSFPGPPSYEQYF	TGTGCCAGCAGTTTTCCCGGGCCACCGTCCTACGAGCAGTACTTC
-	-	TRBV14	TRBJ2-7	CASSQDPEYEQYF	TGTGCCAGCAGCCAAGATCCCGAATACGAGCAGTACTTC
many	-	TRBV20-1	TRBJ2-7	CSAMPGAVDEQYF	TGCAGTGCAATGCCGGGGGCCGTGGACGAGCAGTACTTC
many	-	TRBV12-3/TRBV12-4	TRBJ2-4	CASSSISGGPKNIQYF	TGTGCCAGCAGTTCGATTTCAGGAGGGCCCAAAAACATTCAGTACTTC
-	-	TRBV7-2	TRBJ1-1	CASSHGPQWELMNTEAFF	TGTGCCAGCAGCCATGGGCCCCAGTGGGAGCTGATGAACACTGAAGCTTTCTTT
-	-	TRBV3-1	TRBJ2-2	CASSHSGSGGNTGELFF	TGTGCCAGCAGCCACAGCGGTTCCGGGGGAAACACCGGGGAGCTGTTTTTT
-	TRBD1	TRBV15	TRBJ1-2	CATSRGGQGSTF	TGTGCCACCAGCAGGGGGGGACAGGGTTCTACCTTC
few	-	TRBV29-1	TRBJ1-4	CSVEDMGREKLFF	TGCAGCGTTGAAGATATGGGACGGGAGAAACTGTTTTTT
-	-	TRBV11-2	TRBJ2-7	CASSLVRGTPGAQYF	TGTGCCAGCAGCTTAGTCCGGGGCACCCCCGGGGCGCAGTACTTC
-	TRBD1	TRBV20-1	TRBJ1-1	CSAYRGLGEAFF	TGCAGTGCTTACAGGGGGCTGGGTGAAGCTTTCTTT
many	-	TRBV15	TRBJ2-3	CATSSTQGTQYF	TGTGCCACCAGCAGTACCCAGGGTACGCAGTATTTT
few	TRBD2	TRBV6-6	TRBJ2-5	CASNKRGGEETQYF	TGTGCCAGCAATAAGCGGGGGGGCGAAGAGACCCAGTACTTC
few	TRBD2	TRBV10-3	TRBJ2-1	CAISALAGGTYNEQFF	TGTGCCATCAGTGCGCTAGCGGGGGGGACCTACAATGAGCAGTTCTTC
few	-	TRBV2	TRBJ2-2	CASTANTGELFF	TGTGCCAGCACCGCGAACACCGGGGAGCTGTTTTTT
-	TRBD1	TRBV6-2/TRBV6-3	TRBJ1-2	CASSDGQGGGSGYTF	TGTGCCAGCAGTGACGGACAGGGAGGAGGCTCTGGCTACACCTTC
-	-	TRBV2	TRBJ2-3	CASSADTTDTQYF	TGTGCCAGCAGTGCCGACACCACAGATACGCAGTATTTT
few	TRBD2	TRBV18	TRBJ2-3	CASSPQRGGPDTDTQYF	TGTGCCAGCTCACCACAGCGGGGGGGCCCAGACACAGATACGCAGTATTTT
-	TRBD1	TRBV7-7	TRBJ1-3	CASSRFRDRPSSGNTIYF	TGTGCTAGCAGCCGATTCCGGGACAGGCCGAGCTCTGGAAACACCATATATTTT
few	-	TRBV7-9	TRBJ2-7	CASRSDSFDEQYF	TGTGCCAGCAGGTCGGACAGTTTCGACGAGCAGTACTTC
-	TRBD1	TRBV11-2	TRBJ1-1	CASSPNRDRDTEAFF	TGTGCCAGCAGCCCGAACCGGGACAGGGACACTGAAGCTTTCTTT
-	TRBD1	TRBV3-1	TRBJ2-1	CASSHPGQGGYEQFF	TGTGCCAGCAGCCACCCGGGACAGGGAGGTTATGAGCAGTTCTTC
-	-	TRBV7-8	TRBJ1-3	CASSLSGGSSGNTIYF	TGTGCCAGCAGCCTCTCGGGGGGGAGCTCTGGAAACACCATATATTTT
many	TRBD2	TRBV5-1	TRBJ2-5	CASSLVRGGSETQYF	TGCGCCAGCAGCTTGGTACGGGGAGGGTCGGAGACCCAGTACTTC